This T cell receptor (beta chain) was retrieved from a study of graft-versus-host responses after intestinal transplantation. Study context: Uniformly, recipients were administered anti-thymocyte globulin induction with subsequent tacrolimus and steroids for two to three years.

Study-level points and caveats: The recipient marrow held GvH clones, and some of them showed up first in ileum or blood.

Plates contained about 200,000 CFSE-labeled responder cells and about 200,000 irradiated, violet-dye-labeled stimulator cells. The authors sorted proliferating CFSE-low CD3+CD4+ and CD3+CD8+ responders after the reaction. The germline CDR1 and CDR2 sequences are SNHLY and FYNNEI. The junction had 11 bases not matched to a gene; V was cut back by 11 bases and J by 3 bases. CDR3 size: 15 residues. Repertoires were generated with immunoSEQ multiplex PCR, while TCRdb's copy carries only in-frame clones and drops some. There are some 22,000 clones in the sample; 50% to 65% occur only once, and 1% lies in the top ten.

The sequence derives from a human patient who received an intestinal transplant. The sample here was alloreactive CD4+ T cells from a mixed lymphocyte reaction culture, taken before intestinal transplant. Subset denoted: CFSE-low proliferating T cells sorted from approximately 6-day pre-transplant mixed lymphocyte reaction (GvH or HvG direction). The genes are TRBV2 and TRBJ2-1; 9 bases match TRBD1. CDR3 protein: CAGILGTGYYNEQFF. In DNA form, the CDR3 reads TGTGCCGGCATCCTCGGGACAGGGTACTACAATGAGCAGTTCTTC. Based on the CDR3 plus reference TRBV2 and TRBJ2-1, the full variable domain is EPEVTQTPSHQVTQMGQEVILRCVPISNHLYFYWYRQILGQKVEFLVSFYNNEISEKSEIFDDQFSVERPDGSNFTLKIRSTKLEDSAMYFCAGILGTGYYNEQFFGPGTRLTVL.